This T cell receptor beta chain was captured by sequencing in a study of cytotoxic CD8 clonotypes in ibrutinib-treated CLL. The study, taken as a whole, reports: Clonality grew at ibrutinib response; at progression, it decreased back toward baseline.

Depths of 1 in 200,000 to 1 in 1 million T cells were the sequencing target. Data came from immunoSEQ multiplex PCR; TCRdb stores just in-frame clones and leaves some out. This table has 130,000 to 150,000 clones, 79% appearing once. The V and J ends lost 7 bases and 3 bases respectively, with 18 bases between them. Germline CDR1 SEHNR, CDR2 FQNEAQ (reference sequence). The CDR3 runs 15 residues. In the case of this clone: Its specificity is unknown.

For TCR beta libraries, roughly 2.2 micrograms of genomic DNA were obtained from cryopreserved PBMCs. This receptor was identified in a human donor with chronic lymphocytic leukemia. Specimen: PBMCs, collected after 12 months of ibrutinib treatment. The chain links TRBV7-9 to TRBJ1-1, with no clear D. The CDR3 sequence is CASKQQTRLYTEAFF. CDR3 in DNA: TGTGCCAGCAAACAACAGACCCGATTATACACTGAAGCTTTCTTT.